This T cell receptor (beta chain) was recovered during a study of T cells after yellow fever vaccination. Notes on the study in general: Reappearance after the booster was observed for most primary-vaccination clones (about 96% CD4, roughly 88% CD8).

On this clonotype itself: Its specificity is not known.

Germline CDR1 is MGHDK and CDR2 is SYGVNS. This CDR3 contains 13 residues. V gave up 6 bases and J gave up 6 bases, with 15 bases separating them. Template switching by 5'RACE produced TCR cDNA, adding a universal primer site and UMIs. In TCRdb, the 5' RACE reads were re-called with MiXCR into one record per CDR3 protein. The sample has about 630,000 distinct CDR3 sequences; around an eighth are singletons. The chain couples TRBV25-1 to TRBJ2-7, with no clear D. The material was PBMCs, obtained on the day of the yellow fever booster vaccination. This receptor was obtained from a man aged 30 to 45 who received the YFV17D yellow fever vaccine. CDR3 bases: TGTGCCAGCAGCTACTCTAGGGATTCCGAGCAGTACTTC. Amino acids: CASSYSRDSEQYF.